This TCR beta chain was captured in a study of Ad26.COV2.S vaccination and SARS-CoV-2 variants. Overall study findings and caveats: TCR breadth and depth estimates may have understated total T cell responses.

Of note for this clone: No antigen is known for it.

Germline CDR1 is SGHVS and CDR2 is FQNEAQ. V lost 1 base, J lost 7 bases, and 10 bases lay in between. The CDR3 has 13 residues. Sequencing was performed with immunoSEQ multiplex PCR; in TCRdb, only in-frame clones are kept and a portion is missing. The sample lists roughly 300,000 clones, 75% to 90% occurring once. The treatment denotes: 15 to 20 received Ad26.COV2.S at low or high dose, single or two shots; about five received placebo; per-sample allocation not given. The samples were gathered on day 63 after the first injection of vaccine or placebo. This chain uses TRBV7-8 with TRBJ1-1; D is unclear. This TCR was sampled from a person aged 18-60 years who received the Ad26.COV2.S COVID-19 vaccine or a placebo. This material consisted of peripheral blood, taken in a trial of Ad26.COV2.S vaccine versus placebo. The CDR3 protein is CASSLGQHSEAFF. CDR3 DNA: TGTGCCAGCAGCTTAGGGCAGCATAGTGAAGCTTTCTTT.